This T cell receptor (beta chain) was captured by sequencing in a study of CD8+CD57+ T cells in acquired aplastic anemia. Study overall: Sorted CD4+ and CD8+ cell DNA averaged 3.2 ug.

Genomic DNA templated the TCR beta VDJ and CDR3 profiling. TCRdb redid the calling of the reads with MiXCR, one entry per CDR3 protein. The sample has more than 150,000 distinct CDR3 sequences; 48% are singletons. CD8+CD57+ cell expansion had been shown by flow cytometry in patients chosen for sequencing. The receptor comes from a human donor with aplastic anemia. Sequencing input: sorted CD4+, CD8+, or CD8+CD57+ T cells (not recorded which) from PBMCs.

The chain's CDR3 is CASSLTWGATDTQYF. The CDR3 DNA sequence: TGTGCCAGCAGCCTCACGTGGGGGGCCACAGATACGCAGTATTTT. V is TRBV4-2 and J is TRBJ2-3; tentatively, D is TRBD1 or TRBD2 (6 bases each). Trimming took off 4 bases at V and 2 bases at J, with 13 bases between the two ends. There are 15 residues in the CDR3. Germline V lookup: CDR1 LGHNA, CDR2 YNFKEQ.